The 19 T cell receptor beta chains given below trace back to one sample, sequenced in a study of T cell clones after liver transplantation. Data came from immunoSEQ multiplex PCR; TCRdb stores just in-frame clones and leaves some out. The sample comprises tens of thousands of clones, roughly 83% of which are singletons, and roughly 8% rests with the top ten. The material sequenced was CD4+ T cells from blood, taken before liver transplant. The origin of the receptors is a human donor who received a liver transplant.

This chain connects TRBV11-3 to TRBJ2-3; D remains unclear. Trimming took off 0 bases at V and 3 bases at J, with 7 bases between the two ends. The CDR3 has 14 amino acids. Germline V gene lookup returns CDR1 SGHNT and CDR2 YENEEA. The CDR3 DNA reads TGTGCCAGCAGCTTAGAACCGGCTACAGATACGCAGTATTTT. Its protein is CASSLEPATDTQYF.

This clone was recorded only once. The chain has TRBV19 and TRBJ2-3; the D is unclear. Germline V gene lookup returns CDR1 LNHDA and CDR2 SQIVND (reference sequence). This CDR3 is built from 11 residues. Trimming removed 3 bases from V and 11 bases from J, with 9 bases in between. The CDR3 loop is CASSMGLRQYF. CDR3 nucleotide sequence: TGTGCCAGTAGTATGGGATTAAGGCAGTATTTT.

This chain joins TRBV7-2 and TRBJ2-3; possibly TRBD1 or TRBD2 for D (6 bases each). The CDR3 is 14 residues long. In germline, CDR1 is SGHTA, CDR2 FQGNSA. Between the trimmed V and J ends, which lost 8 bases and 0 bases, there was a span of 12 bases. The CDR3 sequence is CASGKGGSTDTQYF. In DNA form, the CDR3 reads TGTGCCAGCGGAAAAGGGGGGAGCACAGATACGCAGTATTTT.

This clone was observed a single time. The chain links TRBV6-5 to TRBJ1-5, with TRBD1 as a possible D gene (5 bases). The CDR3 covers 14 residues. The V gene lost 2 bases and the J gene lost 2 bases, with 7 bases spanning the gap. Germline V CDR1 and CDR2: MNHEY, SVGAGI. For the CDR3, the DNA is TGTGCCAGCAGTTACAGGGGTGGCAATCAGCCCCAGCATTTT. Protein sequence: CASSYRGGNQPQHF.

This rearrangement joins TRBV28 to TRBJ1-4; tentative D call: TRBD1 (5 bases). CDR3 length: 13 residues. V was cut by 6 bases and J by 4 bases, with 9 bases left in between. Germline V gives CDR1 MDHEN, CDR2 SYDVKM. The CDR3 loop reads CASRGPINEKLFF. As DNA, the CDR3 is TGTGCCAGCAGGGGACCCATTAATGAAAAACTGTTTTTT.

The chain links TRBV28 to TRBJ1-5; the D is unclear. Trimming pared 1 base from V and 4 bases from J, leaving 8 bases between. This CDR3 has 14 amino acids. From germline, CDR1 is MDHEN and CDR2 SYDVKM. The DNA for the CDR3 is TGTGCCAGCAGTTTATTTCAGGAGAATCAGCCCCAGCATTTT. Protein: CASSLFQENQPQHF. The complete variable domain, with remaining parts taken from reference TRBV28 and TRBJ1-5, reads DVKVTQSSRYLVKRTGEKVFLECVQDMDHENMFWYRQDPGLGLRLIYFSYDVKMKEKGDIPEGYSVSREKKERFSLILESASTNQTSMYLCASSLFQENQPQHFGDGTRLSIL.

The J gene is TRBJ2-7, the V gene TRBV28, with 7 positions matching TRBD2. CDR3 length: 15 residues. V was clipped by 3 bases and J by 5 bases; unmatched bases: 10. Germline values: CDR1 MDHEN, CDR2 SYDVKM. The CDR3 sequence is CASSLTELAMNEQYF. CDR3 bases: TGTGCCAGCAGTTTGACCGAACTAGCGATGAACGAGCAGTACTTC. Full variable domain (outside the CDR3, taken from reference TRBV28 and TRBJ2-7): DVKVTQSSRYLVKRTGEKVFLECVQDMDHENMFWYRQDPGLGLRLIYFSYDVKMKEKGDIPEGYSVSREKKERFSLILESASTNQTSMYLCASSLTELAMNEQYFGPGTRLTVT.

The V call is TRBV6-5, the J call TRBJ2-7; D remains ambiguous. CDR1 is MNHEY and CDR2 is SVGAGI in the germline V gene. V was shortened by 9 bases and J by 1 base, with 13 bases between the two germline ends. This CDR3 has 13 residues. This CDR3 is CARCLGSSYEQYF. In DNA form, the CDR3 reads TGTGCCAGGTGTCTCGGCAGTTCCTACGAGCAGTACTTC.

This clone was seen only once. The chain uses TRBV20-1 and TRBJ1-2; D ambiguous. Germline values: CDR1 DFQATT, CDR2 SNEGSKA (reference sequence). Deletions cut 2 bases from V and 8 bases from J, with 9 bases between. The CDR3 contains 11 residues. As DNA, the CDR3 is TGCAGTGCTAGACACGGAAACGGCTACACCTTC. It is translated as CSARHGNGYTF.

The chain couples TRBV5-1 to TRBJ2-7; 7 bases fit TRBD1. The CDR3 loop spans 13 amino acids. V shed 4 bases, J shed 0 bases, and the junction held 1 base outside the gene matches. Germline CDR1 and CDR2: SGHRS and YFSETQ. CDR3 in DNA: TGCGCCAGCAGCCAGGGGGTCTCCTACGAGCAGTACTTC. Translated: CASSQGVSYEQYF.

The chain has TRBV29-1 and TRBJ2-1; TRBD2 matches 7 bases. This CDR3 is 11 amino acids long. Germline V CDR1 and CDR2: SQVTM, ANQGSEA. In DNA, the CDR3 is TGCGCGGGAGAAAACGGCAATGAGCAGTTCTTC. This codes for CAGENGNEQFF.

The rearrangement links TRBV7-2 to TRBJ2-2; 12 bases are a match to TRBD1. The CDR3 is 17 residues long. Trimming at V came to 0 bases and at J to 7 bases, leaving 6 bases not matched to a gene. Germline assignment: CDR1 SGHTA and CDR2 FQGNSA. CDR3: CASSLAQGQGARGELFF. The CDR3 nucleotides read TGTGCCAGCAGCTTAGCCCAGGGACAGGGGGCCCGCGGGGAGCTGTTTTTT.

The V and J genes are TRBV18 and TRBJ2-2; D remains unclear. CDR1 is KGHSH, CDR2 LQKENI, per germline. CDR3 length: 16 amino acids. Trimming pared 1 base from V and 4 bases from J, leaving 13 bases between. The CDR3 region has the DNA TGTGCCAGCTCACCACGTACATCCCGGAGCACCGGGGAGCTGTTTTTT. Protein product: CASSPRTSRSTGELFF.

The genes are TRBV27 and TRBJ2-1, with 11 bases identical to TRBD2. The CDR3 covers 16 residues. The junction had 3 bases not matched to a gene; V was cut back by 2 bases and J by 3 bases. CDR1 is MNHEY, CDR2 SMNVEV, per germline (reference sequence). This CDR3 is CASSLGGLADYNEQFF. Written as DNA, the CDR3 is TGTGCCAGCAGTTTAGGGGGACTAGCGGACTACAATGAGCAGTTCTTC.

The sample holds one count of this clone. The chain combines TRBV19 with TRBJ1-1, with D unclear. Germline CDR1 LNHDA, CDR2 SQIVND (reference sequence). The V and J ends lost 9 bases and 2 bases respectively, with 7 bases between them. This CDR3 is built from 11 residues. The CDR3 DNA follows: TGTGCCAGCGGGCAAAACACTGAAGCTTTCTTT. This gives the protein CASGQNTEAFF.

The chain employs TRBV6-5 and TRBJ2-3; D may be TRBD2 (6 bases). The CDR3 sequence is 16 residues long. V was cut by 2 bases and J by 6 bases, with 18 bases left in between. Germline V gene data show CDR1 as MNHEY and CDR2 as SVGAGI. The CDR3 DNA follows: TGTGCCAGCAGTTACCGGGGGACCCCTCCATGGGATACGCAGTATTTT. Translating gives CASSYRGTPPWDTQYF.

This chain links TRBV10-1 with TRBJ1-1; D perhaps matches TRBD1 (5 bases). The V gene lost 3 bases and the J gene lost 2 bases, with 16 bases spanning the gap. The CDR3 is made up of 16 amino acids. Germline assignment: CDR1 WNHNN and CDR2 SYGVQD (reference sequence). The CDR3 nucleotides read TGCGCCAGCAGTGATACAAAGGGGATACAAAACACTGAAGCTTTCTTT. It encodes CASSDTKGIQNTEAFF.

Of note for this clone: Other nucleotide sequences from this sample produce the same CDR3. The chain combines TRBV29-1 with TRBJ2-2; tentatively, D is TRBD1 or TRBD2 (5 bases each). With 7 bases removed from V and 7 bases from J, the gap between germline ends came to 16 bases. This CDR3 has 13 amino acids. Germline lookup yields CDR1 SQVTM and CDR2 ANQGSEA. DNA for the CDR3: TGCAGCGCTACAGGAGGTGGGGGCGGGGAGCTGTTTTTT. Its translation is CSATGGGGGELFF.

CDR3 sequence: CASSPFRQETQYF. CDR3 DNA: TGTGCCAGCTCACCATTCCGTCAAGAGACCCAGTACTTC. The rearrangement links TRBV18 to TRBJ2-5; D ambiguous. The germline V and J ends were trimmed by 2 bases and 2 bases, with 6 bases remaining between them. The CDR3 sequence is 13 residues long. Germline CDR1 KGHSH, CDR2 LQKENI.